The present TCR beta chain was sequenced within a study of T cells in Graves' hyperthyroidism and ophthalmopathy. General study results and limits: Most thyroid clonotypes with frequency above 0.001 were detected in blood. A model of 13 V-J pairs discriminated ophthalmopathy from stable hyperthyroidism.

Graves' hyperthyroidism showing no ophthalmopathy progression within 18 months was considered stable. This clonotype was seen many times. Its antigen is as yet unknown. Researchers amplified the TCR beta CDR3 regions from RNA transcripts. RT-PCR in the first round (using the HTBI primer set) targeted the TCR CDR3. Each CDR3 protein is one row after TCRdb ran MiXCR on the multiplex PCR reads. In the table there are about 740,000 distinct CDR3 sequences, roughly 15% of which are singletons. The V segment lost 0 bases and the J segment 2 bases; nucleotides outside the gene matches: 7. The CDR3 runs to 15 residues. The germline V gene encodes CDR1 DFQATT and CDR2 SNEGSKA (reference sequence).

The chain couples TRBV20-1 to TRBJ2-7; 7 bases are a match to TRBD2. The sequence derives from a woman between 18 and 29 years old with Graves' hyperthyroidism. What was sequenced was blood. The CDR3 protein is CSARDRERGTYEQYF. CDR3 nucleotide sequence: TGCAGTGCTAGAGATCGAGAGCGGGGAACCTACGAGCAGTACTTC.